This TCR beta chain was sequenced for a study of identical twins. Study outcomes and limitations: Cross-sectional statistics, not tracking of the same donors, supported the conclusions.

MiXCR, run by TCRdb on the 5' RACE reads, gives a single entry per CDR3 protein. Among about 520,000 distinct CDR3 sequences listed, approximately 22% were seen once. This clonotype occurred a few times. The target antigen is unknown. Trimming pared 7 bases from V and 1 base from J, leaving 14 bases between. The V gene's germline CDR1 is SNHLY and CDR2 FYNNEI. CDR3 length: 15 residues. Separately, the same data were catalogued under a study of T cells expressing NK-cell markers. That study reports: Among eight sequenced donors, seven carried HCMV seropositivity while one was seronegative.

The sequence derives from a woman younger than 35 in good health. The sample was CD4+ T cells sorted from blood. V usage is TRBV2 and J usage is TRBJ2-1, with D unclear. CDR3 in amino acids: CASKRWGGSYNEQFF. The CDR3 bases are TGTGCCAGCAAACGATGGGGTGGATCCTACAATGAGCAGTTCTTC.